The following is a T cell receptor (beta chain) sequence with its context. Its antigen is unknown. This sample was taken from a study of T cell repertoires in cytomegalovirus infection. Overall study: The study used recently identified HLA-C-restricted and well-studied HLA-B-restricted CMV epitopes. It was the public TCR beta signatures that indicated both CMV infection and matching HLA type. Regarding the study as a whole: CMV carriers having the relevant HLA were flagged by cumulative public TCR beta family frequency.

TCRdb re-derived calls from the reads in MiXCR, one entry per CDR3 protein. The sample records around 360,000 distinct CDR3 sequences, roughly 36% being singletons. This material consisted of cultured PBMCs, taken from culture after CMV antigen stimulation. This sequence was found in a human donor in good health (CMV status not recorded). Some clones in this sample may be carry-over from other donors' samples.

CDR3: CASSLFISFPEQYF. CDR3 DNA sequence: TGTGCCAGCAGTCTCTTCATTAGCTTTCCCGAGCAGTACTTC. The chain combines TRBV12-3 or TRBV12-4 with TRBJ2-7; D call uncertain. The CDR3 has 14 residues. The ends were cut back, 5 bases at V and 6 bases at J, with 17 bases in the middle.